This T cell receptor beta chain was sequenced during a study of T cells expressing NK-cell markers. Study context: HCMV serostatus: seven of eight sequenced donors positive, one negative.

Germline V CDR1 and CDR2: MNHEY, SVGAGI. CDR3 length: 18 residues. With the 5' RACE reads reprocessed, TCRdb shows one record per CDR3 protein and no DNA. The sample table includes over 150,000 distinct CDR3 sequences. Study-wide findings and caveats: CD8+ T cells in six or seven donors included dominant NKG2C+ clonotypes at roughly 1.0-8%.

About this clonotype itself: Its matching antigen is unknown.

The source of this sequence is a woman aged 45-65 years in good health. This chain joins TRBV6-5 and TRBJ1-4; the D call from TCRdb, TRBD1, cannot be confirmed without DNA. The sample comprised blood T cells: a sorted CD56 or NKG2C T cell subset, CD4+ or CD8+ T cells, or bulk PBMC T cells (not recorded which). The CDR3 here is CASSYSSILTGSTEKLFF.